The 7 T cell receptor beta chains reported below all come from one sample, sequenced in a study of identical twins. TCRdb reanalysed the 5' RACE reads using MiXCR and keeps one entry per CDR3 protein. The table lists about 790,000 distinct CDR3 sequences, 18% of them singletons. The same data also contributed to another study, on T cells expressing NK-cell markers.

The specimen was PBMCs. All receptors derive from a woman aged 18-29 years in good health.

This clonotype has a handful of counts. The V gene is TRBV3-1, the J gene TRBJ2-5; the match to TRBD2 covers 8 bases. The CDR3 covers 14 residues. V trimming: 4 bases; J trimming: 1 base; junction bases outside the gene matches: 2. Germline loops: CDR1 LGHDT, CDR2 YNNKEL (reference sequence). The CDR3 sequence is CASSRRGVQETQYF. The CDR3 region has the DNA TGTGCCAGCAGCCGGCGGGGGGTCCAAGAGACCCAGTACTTC.

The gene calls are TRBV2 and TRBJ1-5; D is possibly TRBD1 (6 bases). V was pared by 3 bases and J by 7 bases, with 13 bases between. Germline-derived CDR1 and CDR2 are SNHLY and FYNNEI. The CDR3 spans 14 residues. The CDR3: CASSDRQVYQPQHF. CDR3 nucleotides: TGTGCCAGCAGTGATAGACAGGTCTACCAGCCCCAGCATTTT.

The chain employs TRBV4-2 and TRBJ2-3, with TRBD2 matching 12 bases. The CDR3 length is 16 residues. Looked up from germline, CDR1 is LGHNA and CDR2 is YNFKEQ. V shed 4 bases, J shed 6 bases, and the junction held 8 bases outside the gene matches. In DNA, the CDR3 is TGTGCCAGCAGCCCGCGGACTAGCGGGGAACTCGATACGCAGTATTTT. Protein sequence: CASSPRTSGELDTQYF.

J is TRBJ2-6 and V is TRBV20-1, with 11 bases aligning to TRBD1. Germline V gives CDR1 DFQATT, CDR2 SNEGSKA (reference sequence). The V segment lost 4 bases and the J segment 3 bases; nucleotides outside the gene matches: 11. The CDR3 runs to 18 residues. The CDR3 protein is CSAIKDRGLFGGANVLTF. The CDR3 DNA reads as TGCAGTGCTATCAAGGACAGGGGGCTATTTGGTGGGGCCAACGTCCTGACTTTC.

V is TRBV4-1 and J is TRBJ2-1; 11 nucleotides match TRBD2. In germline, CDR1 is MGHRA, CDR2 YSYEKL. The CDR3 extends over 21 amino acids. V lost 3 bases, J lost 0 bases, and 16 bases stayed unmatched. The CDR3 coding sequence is TGCGCCAGCAGCCATAGACTTGGAACTAGCGGGAGCCCTAGCTCCTACAATGAGCAGTTCTTC. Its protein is CASSHRLGTSGSPSSYNEQFF.

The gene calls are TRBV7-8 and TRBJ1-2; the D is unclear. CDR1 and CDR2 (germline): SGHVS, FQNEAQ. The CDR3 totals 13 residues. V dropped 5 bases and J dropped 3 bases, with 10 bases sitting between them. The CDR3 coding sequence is TGTGCCAGCAGCATTGGGGAGGACTATGGCTACACCTTC. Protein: CASSIGEDYGYTF.

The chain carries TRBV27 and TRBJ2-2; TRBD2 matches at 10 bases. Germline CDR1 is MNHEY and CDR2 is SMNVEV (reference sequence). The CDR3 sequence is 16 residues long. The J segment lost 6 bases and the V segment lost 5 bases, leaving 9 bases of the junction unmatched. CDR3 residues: CASSRLTAGGPGELFF. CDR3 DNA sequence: TGTGCCAGCAGTCGGCTCACAGCGGGAGGGCCCGGGGAGCTGTTTTTT.